These 23 T cell receptor beta chains were all obtained from the same sample, sequenced in a study of T cells after yellow fever vaccination. TCRdb reprocessed the 5' RACE reads with MiXCR, giving one entry per CDR3 protein. The sample includes 240,000 or so distinct CDR3 sequences, about 7.1% of them seen just once. The specimen comprised CD4+ T cells sorted from PBMCs, sampled 15 days after the yellow fever booster vaccination. These receptors originate from a man aged 30-40 years who received the YFV17D yellow fever vaccine.

The sample holds a few counts of this clonotype. The gene calls are TRBV30 and TRBJ1-3; weak D call: TRBD1 (6 bases). The CDR3 sequence is 16 residues long. Germline CDR1 is GTSNPN and CDR2 is SVGIG (reference sequence). V lost 4 bases and J lost 0, with 16 bases in between. The CDR3: CAWNFRGASSGNTIYF. DNA of the CDR3: TGTGCCTGGAACTTCCGGGGGGCCTCCTCTGGAAACACCATATATTTT.

This clonotype was seen more than once but under ten times. This rearrangement joins TRBV18 to TRBJ2-2; D perhaps matches TRBD1 (6 bases). V gave up 2 bases and J gave up 2 bases, with 12 bases separating them. This CDR3 comprises 16 residues. Germline V gene data show CDR1 as KGHSH and CDR2 as LQKENI. The CDR3: CASSPSLDRNTGELFF. The CDR3 DNA is TGTGCCAGCTCACCAAGTCTGGACAGAAACACCGGGGAGCTGTTTTTT.

The CDR3 is CSVGNLAVSEQYF. CDR3 DNA sequence: TGCAGCGTGGGAAACTTGGCCGTCTCCGAGCAGTACTTC. The chain couples TRBV29-1 to TRBJ2-7, with D unresolved. From germline, CDR1 is SQVTM and CDR2 ANQGSEA. Between the trimmed V and J ends, which lost 6 bases and 6 bases, there was a span of 18 bases. The CDR3 contains 13 residues.

This clonotype was counted only a few times. The CDR3 is CSARQGARAETQYF. CDR3 DNA sequence: TGCAGTGCTAGACAGGGGGCTAGGGCAGAGACCCAGTACTTC. This chain joins TRBV20-1 and TRBJ2-5; 8 nucleotides match TRBD1. The V and J ends lost 2 bases and 4 bases, in that order; junction bases with no gene match: 6. Germline-derived CDR1 and CDR2 are DFQATT and SNEGSKA (reference sequence). There are 14 residues in the CDR3.

This clonotype was seen repeatedly, ten times or more. V gene TRBV2 combines with J gene TRBJ2-1; D gene uncertain. The V end lost 6 bases, the J end lost 9 bases, and 6 bases lay between the germline ends. Germline loops: CDR1 SNHLY, CDR2 FYNNEI. The CDR3 consists of 10 residues. Written as DNA, the CDR3 is TGTGCCAGCAGGACGGGTGAGCAGTTCTTC. Protein product: CASRTGEQFF.

This clonotype was seen ten or more times. The rearrangement links TRBV28 to TRBJ2-1, with 11 bases that match TRBD2. The V gene's germline CDR1 is MDHEN and CDR2 SYDVKM. V was pared by 5 bases and J by 6 bases, with 6 bases of the junction left unmatched. The CDR3 is made up of 15 amino acids. For the CDR3, the DNA is TGTGCCAGCAGTCATAGCGGGAGGGCCGTCAATGAGCAGTTCTTC. Translating gives CASSHSGRAVNEQFF.

This clonotype was counted many times. V is TRBV18 and J is TRBJ2-1; tentatively, D is TRBD2 (5 bases). Germline V gene sequence: CDR1 KGHSH, CDR2 LQKENI. V lost 2 bases and J lost 12, with 11 bases in between. The CDR3 has 12 amino acids. CDR3 sequence reads: CASSPERRGQFF. CDR3 sequence (DNA): TGTGCCAGCTCACCAGAACGTCGGGGGCAGTTCTTC.

This clonotype was observed at least ten times. The rearrangement links TRBV7-2 to TRBJ2-4; tentatively, D is TRBD1 (8 bases). The CDR3 totals 15 residues. From germline, CDR1 is SGHTA and CDR2 FQGNSA. The V gene lost 3 bases and the J gene lost 6 bases, with 15 bases spanning the gap. This CDR3 is CASSFPSGQGNIQYF. Here the CDR3 DNA reads TGTGCCAGCAGCTTCCCTAGCGGACAGGGAAACATTCAGTACTTC.

This clonotype has just a few counts. V and J are TRBV19 and TRBJ1-1; 7 bases are a match to TRBD1. V gave up 5 bases and J gave up 5 bases; unmatched junction bases: 8. The CDR3 totals 14 residues. Per the germline V gene, CDR1 is LNHDA and CDR2 is SQIVND (reference sequence). This CDR3 is CASSARQGGTEAFF. CDR3 bases: TGTGCCAGTAGTGCACGACAGGGCGGAACTGAAGCTTTCTTT.

A few counts support this clonotype. The V gene is TRBV29-1, the J gene TRBJ2-5, with 9 bases aligning to TRBD1. The V gene end was trimmed by 6 bases and the J gene end by 3 bases; junction bases not matched to a gene: 8. CDR3 length: 14 residues. Germline-derived CDR1 and CDR2 are SQVTM and ANQGSEA. The CDR3 bases are TGCAGCGTCTCACAGGGGGCTAGAAAAGAGACCCAGTACTTC. It translates to CSVSQGARKETQYF. The variable domain in full, completed from reference TRBV29-1 and TRBJ2-5, reads SAVISQKPSRDICQRGTSLTIQCQVDSQVTMMFWYRQQPGQSLTLIATANQGSEATYESGFVIDKFPISRPNLTFSTLTVSNMSPEDSSIYLCSVSQGARKETQYFGPGTRLLVL.

V is TRBV29-1 and J is TRBJ2-7; D gene uncertain. This CDR3 has 13 amino acids. Trimming pared 3 bases from V and 2 bases from J, leaving 11 bases between. The germline V gene encodes CDR1 SQVTM and CDR2 ANQGSEA. In DNA, the CDR3 is TGCAGCGTTGACGGGCCCGCCCCCTACGAGCAGTACTTC. Translated, it gives CSVDGPAPYEQYF.

This chain uses TRBV7-2 with TRBJ2-7; perhaps TRBD1 as D (6 bases). The CDR3 is made up of 15 amino acids. V lost 5 bases to trimming and J lost 6 bases, with 20 bases between them. Germline loops: CDR1 SGHTA, CDR2 FQGNSA. CDR3: CASSRPHTGFPEQYF. The CDR3 nucleotides are TGTGCCAGCAGCCGACCACATACAGGGTTCCCCGAGCAGTACTTC.

The chain couples TRBV15 to TRBJ1-2; D gene unclear. This CDR3 has 13 amino acids. Per the germline V gene, CDR1 is LNHNV and CDR2 is YYDKDF (reference sequence). With 4 bases removed from V and 2 bases from J, the gap between germline ends came to 8 bases. The CDR3 DNA reads TGTGCCACCAGCAAACGTGAGAACTATGGCTACACCTTC. Protein sequence: CATSKRENYGYTF.

This clonotype showed up many times. This chain links TRBV7-3 with TRBJ2-1; a weak D match, TRBD2 (6 bases). Germline V gene data show CDR1 as SGHTA and CDR2 as FQGTGA. The CDR3 length is 14 residues. V dropped 8 bases and J dropped 0 bases, with 11 bases sitting between them. CDR3 sequence reads: CASGGGNSYNEQFF. The CDR3 bases are TGTGCCAGCGGAGGCGGGAACTCCTACAATGAGCAGTTCTTC.

This clonotype was observed at least ten times. This chain connects TRBV20-1 to TRBJ2-1, with D possibly being TRBD2 (5 bases). The CDR3 spans 16 residues. Trimming took 0 bases from V and 6 from J, leaving 18 bases between them. Germline CDR1 and CDR2: DFQATT and SNEGSKA (reference sequence). The CDR3 DNA is TGCAGTGCTAGAGATCCCGGGATGGTCCCCCTCAATGAGCAGTTCTTC. Translated, it gives CSARDPGMVPLNEQFF.

This clonotype was recorded many times. V gene TRBV6-5 combines with J gene TRBJ2-1, with D possibly TRBD2 on 5 matching bases. This CDR3 has 15 residues. Trimming cost V 4 bases and J 4 bases, with 14 bases left between them. From germline, CDR1 is MNHEY and CDR2 SVGAGI. The CDR3 sequence is CASSFREAAYNEQFF. The CDR3 nucleotides read TGTGCCAGCAGTTTTCGAGAAGCGGCTTACAATGAGCAGTTCTTC.

This rearrangement joins TRBV5-6 to TRBJ2-3, with D possibly being TRBD2 (7 bases). With 6 bases removed from V and 9 bases from J, the gap between germline ends came to 29 bases. The CDR3 contains 17 residues. Germline V CDR1 and CDR2: SGHDT, YYEEEE. The chain's CDR3 is CASTRGAGRQGGGTQYF. The CDR3 bases are TGTGCCAGCACCCGGGGGGCGGGCCGACAAGGCGGCGGGACGCAGTATTTT.

This clonotype was counted a few times. The junction departs from germline at one end; a sequencing error may be responsible. V usage is TRBV7-7 and J usage is TRBJ2-5; no clear D. The CDR3 has 13 residues. Germline CDR1 SSHAT, CDR2 FNYEAQ (reference sequence). As DNA, the CDR3 is TGTGCTAGCAGTTCGGCCCCGCGGGAGACCCAGTACTTC. Its protein is CASSSAPRETQYF.

V and J are TRBV5-4 and TRBJ2-7; the match to TRBD2 covers 11 bases. Germline V gene sequence: CDR1 SGHNT, CDR2 YYREEE (reference sequence). V shed 0 bases, J shed 4 bases, and the junction held 6 bases outside the gene matches. The CDR3 extends over 16 amino acids. CDR3 residues: CASSLEGTSGTYEQYF. The CDR3 DNA reads as TGTGCCAGCAGCTTGGAGGGGACTAGCGGAACATACGAGCAGTACTTC.

In its sample, this clonotype was seen a few times. The genes are TRBV7-2 and TRBJ2-2; D is possibly TRBD2 (5 bases). Germline V gives CDR1 SGHTA, CDR2 FQGNSA. The length of the CDR3 is 14 residues. Trimming shortened V by 7 bases and J by 1 base, and 10 bases separated the two germline ends. The CDR3 DNA reads TGTGCCAGCAAACCCGGAGGGAACACCGGGGAGCTGTTTTTT. Protein: CASKPGGNTGELFF.

This clonotype was counted a few times. CDR3 bases: TGCGCCAGCAGCTTGGGGGAAGAGACTGGAAACACCATATATTTT. Its protein is CASSLGEETGNTIYF. V and J are TRBV5-1 and TRBJ1-3; D gene uncertain. V lost 0 bases, J lost 2 bases, and 9 bases lay in between. The CDR3 has 15 residues. Germline CDR1 is SGHRS and CDR2 is YFSETQ.

The V call is TRBV24-1, the J call TRBJ1-1; D might be TRBD1 (5 bases). The CDR3 extends over 13 amino acids. Germline CDR1 is KGHDR and CDR2 is SFDVKD. V was pared by 4 bases and J by 9 bases, with 14 bases between. The CDR3 DNA reads TGTGCCACCAGTGACTCTTGGGGCCGAAAAGCTTTCTTT. It specifies CATSDSWGRKAFF.

This clonotype was found a few times. The chain employs TRBV19 and TRBJ1-2; D might be TRBD1 (6 bases). CDR1 is LNHDA, CDR2 SQIVND, per germline (reference sequence). The CDR3 covers 17 residues. Trimming cost V 7 bases and J 3 bases, with 24 bases left between them. The CDR3 sequence: CASTPAVGGQGHYGYTF. For the CDR3, the DNA is TGTGCCAGTACCCCCGCGGTGGGGGGCCAGGGGCACTATGGCTACACCTTC.